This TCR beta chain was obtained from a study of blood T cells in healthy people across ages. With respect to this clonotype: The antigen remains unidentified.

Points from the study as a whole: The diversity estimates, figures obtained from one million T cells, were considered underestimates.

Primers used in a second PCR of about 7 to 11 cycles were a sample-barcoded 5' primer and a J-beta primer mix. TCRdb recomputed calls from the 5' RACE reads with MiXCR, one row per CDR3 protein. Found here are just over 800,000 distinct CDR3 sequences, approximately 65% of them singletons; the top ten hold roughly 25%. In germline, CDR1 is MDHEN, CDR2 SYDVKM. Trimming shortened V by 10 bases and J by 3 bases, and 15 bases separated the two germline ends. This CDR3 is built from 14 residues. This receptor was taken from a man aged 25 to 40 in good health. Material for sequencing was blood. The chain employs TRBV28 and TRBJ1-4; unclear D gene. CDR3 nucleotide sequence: TGTGCCACCGAGTCCAACTGGTCTAATGAAAAACTGTTTTTT. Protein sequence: CATESNWSNEKLFF.